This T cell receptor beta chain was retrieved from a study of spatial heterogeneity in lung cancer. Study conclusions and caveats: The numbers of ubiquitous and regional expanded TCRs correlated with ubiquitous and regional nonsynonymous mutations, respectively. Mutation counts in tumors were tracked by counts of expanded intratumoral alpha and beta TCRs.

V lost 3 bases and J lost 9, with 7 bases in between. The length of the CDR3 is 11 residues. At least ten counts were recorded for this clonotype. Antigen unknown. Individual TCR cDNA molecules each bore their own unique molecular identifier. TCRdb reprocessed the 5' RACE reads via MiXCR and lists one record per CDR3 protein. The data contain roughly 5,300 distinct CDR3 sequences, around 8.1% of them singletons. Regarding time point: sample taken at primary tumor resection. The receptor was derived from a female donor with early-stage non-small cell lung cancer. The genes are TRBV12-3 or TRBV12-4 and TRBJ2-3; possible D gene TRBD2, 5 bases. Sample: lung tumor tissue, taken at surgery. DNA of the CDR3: TGTGCCAGCAGTTTGGACTCCACGCAGTATTTT. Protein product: CASSLDSTQYF.